The source of this TCR beta chain is a study of PD-L1 blockade in urothelial cancer. Overall study context: It was at 3 weeks (second dose) and 6 weeks after treatment start that blood was analyzed.

J gave up 2 bases and V 4 bases, and 6 bases lay outside the gene matches. This CDR3 spans 17 amino acids. Germline V lookup: CDR1 LGHNA, CDR2 YNFKEQ. The time point here: pretreatment peripheral blood. Measured with immunoSEQ multiplex PCR; TCRdb has only the in-frame clones, and not every one. The table shows 85,000 to 95,000 clones, with 90% occurring only once. The origin of this receptor is a man aged 60 to 75 with urothelial cancer. V gene TRBV4-2 combines with J gene TRBJ2-5, with 14 bases fitting TRBD2. Sequenced material: PBMCs, taken around atezolizumab (anti-PD-L1) treatment. As DNA, the CDR3 is TGTGCCAGCAGCCTCGGACTAGCGGGGGGTAAACAAGAGACCCAGTACTTC. This sequence encodes CASSLGLAGGKQETQYF.